This T cell receptor beta chain stems from a study of beta chain features in type 1 diabetes. Points on this clone: The target antigen is unknown.

Trimming pared 7 bases from V and 4 bases from J, leaving 11 bases between. The CDR3 loop spans 12 amino acids. Germline CDR1 and CDR2: SNHLY and FYNNEI. TCRB transcripts that were expressed got sequenced, as all of the isolated RNA had been reverse transcribed. Method: immunoSEQ multiplex PCR; TCRdb's copy keeps in-frame clones and lacks some. The data hold 200,000 to 250,000 clones, with over 7.5% observed a single time. Notes on the study in general: The naive, central memory and Treg TCRB repertoires showed an apparent similarity that was greater among patients than among healthy donors.

Sorting of CD4+ naive, central memory, regulatory and stem cell-like memory cells was performed via CD45RO/CCR7/CD25/CD127/CD95/CD27. The sequence came from a woman younger than 35 in good health. Sequenced sample: naive CD4+ T cells from blood. This chain uses TRBV2 with TRBJ2-7, with D possibly being TRBD2 (6 bases). The CDR3 loop reads CASTRLEYEQYF. CDR3 nucleotides: TGTGCCAGCACGAGACTAGAGTACGAGCAGTACTTC. Filled out from reference TRBV2 and TRBJ2-7, the complete variable domain reads EPEVTQTPSHQVTQMGQEVILRCVPISNHLYFYWYRQILGQKVEFLVSFYNNEISEKSEIFDDQFSVERPDGSNFTLKIRSTKLEDSAMYFCASTRLEYEQYFGPGTRLTVT.